This T cell receptor (beta chain) was sequenced during a study of blood T cell repertoires in COVID-19. Study at large: Samples taken during acute and convalescent COVID-19 were collected in the United States, Italy and Spain. PBMCs, B-cell-depleted T cells, or T cells provided the cDNA or gDNA that made up the material.

In the original analysis: For nucleated cells, counts were estimated from reference gene primer amplification. The data were produced by immunoSEQ multiplex PCR, yet TCRdb's version contains in-frame clones alone and is incomplete. D and trimming come from the DNA, and the V and J calls and clone size come from that table. The sample lists 35,000 to 45,000 clones, approximately 85% occurring once. The trim removed 10 bases at V and 4 bases at J, leaving 5 bases unmatched. This CDR3 has 12 amino acids. Germline CDR1 ENHRY, CDR2 SYGVKD. The sample taken for sequencing was peripheral blood. This TCR was recovered from a woman in her seventies in a cohort sampled during active COVID-19. The chain joins TRBV10-3 to TRBJ1-1; TRBD1 aligns across 8 bases. CDR3 coding DNA: TGTGCCAGCCTCACAGGGGGCACTGAAGCTTTCTTT. Encoded protein: CASLTGGTEAFF.